This T cell receptor (beta chain) stems from a study of T cell responses to AZD1222 COVID-19 vaccine. Study-wide findings and caveats: White British ancestry dominated among donors, who included more females, and clonal diversity was possibly underestimated. Regions left unmutated in variants are reportedly the target of nearly half of spike-specific TCRs.

Libraries were prepared by immunoSEQ multiplex PCR; TCRdb keeps only in-frame clonotypes and omits some of them. The sample lists tens of thousands of clones; about 90% were seen once. As for this clone: Its target is not known. Given the absence of the conserved phenylalanine or tryptophan at the CDR3 end, a read error is likely. The DNA is left out, because the CDR3 cannot be placed on it with certainty; the CDR3 is given as TCRdb lists it.

From germline, CDR1 is MNHEY and CDR2 SVGAGI. The CDR3 has 12 amino acids, counting both end residues. The sequence was collected from an adult in good health. The chain joins TRBV6-5 to TRBJ2-3; the DNA was not compared with TRBD1, the D call given in the table. The starting material was peripheral blood, obtained on day 0 of MenACWY control vaccination. Here the CDR3 reads CASSRPGTPPWI.